The TCR beta chain under discussion was sequenced for a study of cytomegalovirus exposure and HLA in healthy donors. J lost 8 bases, V lost 5 bases, and 5 bases had no gene match. The CDR3 is 13 residues long. Per germline, CDR1 MNHEY and CDR2 SVGAGI. PCR amplification relied on 60 Vbeta primers (plus 13 Jbeta primers). Libraries were prepared by immunoSEQ multiplex PCR; TCRdb keeps only in-frame clonotypes and omits some of them. The sample has some 140,000 clones, more than 70% seen once. The TCR originated in a man in his forties or fifties in good health and CMV-seronegative. The chain is built from TRBV6-5 and TRBJ1-2; 10 bases line up with TRBD1. The sequenced sample consisted of PBMCs. In DNA form, the CDR3 reads TGTGCCAGCAGTGAGACAGGGGGCTTGGGCTACACCTTC. It yields the protein CASSETGGLGYTF.